This T cell receptor (beta chain) was retrieved from a study of blood T cell repertoires in COVID-19. Turning to the study itself: Samples representing acute and convalescent COVID-19 were sourced from the United States, Italy and Spain. In each case, the material was cDNA or gDNA derived from T cells, B-cell-depleted T cells, or PBMCs.

In the source study's methods: Estimation of nucleated cell counts was performed using reference gene primer amplification. Profiled with immunoSEQ multiplex PCR; TCRdb holds only in-frame clones, not every one. Clonal size and the V and J genes are those of that table, whereas D and trimming came from the DNA. The sample includes 150,000 to 200,000 clones, approximately 86% seen only once; the top ten take 0.9% to 0.95%. CDR3 size: 16 residues. The V gene end was trimmed by 2 bases and the J gene end by 6 bases; junction bases not matched to a gene: 10. Germline V gene data show CDR1 as MNHNY and CDR2 as SVGAGI (reference sequence). While infection was still active, Seattle patients were enrolled and then followed longitudinally.

The chain combines TRBV6-6 with TRBJ1-5; 7 nucleotides agree with TRBD1. Source material: peripheral blood. The source is a man in his 60s with COVID-19, enrolled during active disease. CDR3 protein: CASSYQTGWATQPQHF. CDR3 sequence (DNA): TGTGCCAGCAGTTACCAGACAGGGTGGGCCACTCAGCCCCAGCATTTT.